The 15 T cell receptor beta chains below were found in one sample sequenced in a study of naive and memory T cell subsets. General study findings and limits: A few larger clonotypes appeared in naive repertoires, especially CD8, possibly memory cells re-expressing CD45RA.

Both TRBC1 and TRBC2 were covered by a beta constant-region primer of two equimolar oligonucleotides. Four rounds of PCR amplified the ligated cDNA using nested alpha and beta constant-region primers plus SP2. One entry per CDR3 protein, called by TCRdb with MiXCR from the UMI-ligation and nested PCR reads. The sample holds over 130,000 distinct CDR3 sequences, under 25% seen once. These TCRs are of unknown antigen specificity. Source material: naive CD8+ T cells from blood. The receptors come from a human donor in good health.

The chain has TRBV10-3 and TRBJ2-7; D is unresolved. V gave up 2 bases and J gave up 3 bases, with 8 bases separating them. The CDR3 is made up of 13 amino acids. Germline V CDR1 and CDR2: ENHRY, SYGVKD. For the CDR3, the DNA is TGTGCCATCAGTGAGACGGAGAGCTACGAGCAGTACTTC. Its translation: CAISETESYEQYF.

This clonotype was seen a handful of times. The chain carries TRBV3-1 and TRBJ1-1; D ambiguous. Germline V gene data show CDR1 as LGHDT and CDR2 as YNNKEL (reference sequence). Trimming took off 8 bases at V and 6 bases at J, with 10 bases between the two ends. There are 11 residues in the CDR3. The CDR3 DNA reads TGTGCCAGCGGGGTTGGGGCTGAAGCTTTCTTT. Its translation is CASGVGAEAFF.

This clonotype was detected many times. This rearrangement joins TRBV28 to TRBJ2-5, with 7 bases identical to TRBD2. This CDR3 is 15 amino acids long. V gave up 3 bases and J gave up 1 base; unmatched junction bases: 5. Germline lookup yields CDR1 MDHEN and CDR2 SYDVKM. The CDR3 DNA is TGTGCCAGCAGTTTCCGGCTAGCGGCCCAAGAGACCCAGTACTTC. Translating gives CASSFRLAAQETQYF. Drawing the rest from reference TRBV28 and TRBJ2-5, the complete variable domain is DVKVTQSSRYLVKRTGEKVFLECVQDMDHENMFWYRQDPGLGLRLIYFSYDVKMKEKGDIPEGYSVSREKKERFSLILESASTNQTSMYLCASSFRLAAQETQYFGPGTRLLVL.

The chain recombines TRBV6-5 with TRBJ2-7; 9 bases are a match to TRBD1. This CDR3 region has 14 residues. The V segment lost 4 bases and the J segment 6 bases; nucleotides outside the gene matches: 7. Germline V gene lookup returns CDR1 MNHEY and CDR2 SVGAGI. The DNA of the CDR3 is TGTGCCAGCAGTTGGGGACAGGGAACTGGCGAGCAGTACTTC. Translation: CASSWGQGTGEQYF.

V gene TRBV20-1 combines with J gene TRBJ2-1; 8 bases are shared with TRBD1. V lost 1 base and J lost 4; bases outside the gene matches: 6. Germline loops: CDR1 DFQATT, CDR2 SNEGSKA (reference sequence). This CDR3 comprises 15 residues. The CDR3 bases are TGCAGTGCTAGAGGTTTACAGGGGGGATACAATGAGCAGTTCTTC. This encodes CSARGLQGGYNEQFF.

V gene TRBV14 combines with J gene TRBJ2-7; D is uncertain. CDR1 is SGHDN, CDR2 FVKESK, per germline. CDR3 length equals 14 residues. Deletions cut 0 bases from V and 2 bases from J, with 8 bases between. The CDR3 bases are TGTGCCAGCAGCCAAGATGGATGGACCTACGAGCAGTACTTC. It yields the protein CASSQDGWTYEQYF.

The CDR3 nucleotides are TGCGCCAGCAGCTTGTCCCTGTTGCGGGACCCCAAAAACATTCAGTACTTC. It codes for CASSLSLLRDPKNIQYF. The chain combines TRBV5-1 with TRBJ2-4; a possible D gene is TRBD2 (6 bases). V was trimmed by 1 base and J by 2 bases, leaving 16 bases between them. This CDR3 contains 17 residues. Germline V lookup: CDR1 SGHRS, CDR2 YFSETQ. Drawing the rest from reference TRBV5-1 and TRBJ2-4, the complete variable domain is KAGVTQTPRYLIKTRGQQVTLSCSPISGHRSVSWYQQTPGQGLQFLFEYFSETQRNKGNFPGRFSGRQFSNSRSEMNVSTLELGDSALYLCASSLSLLRDPKNIQYFGAGTRLSVL.

This clonotype was detected a few times. The V call is TRBV5-1, the J call TRBJ2-1, with 7 bases aligning to TRBD2. This CDR3 spans 17 amino acids. Trimming removed 5 bases from V and 4 bases from J; junction bases left unmatched: 15. Germline CDR1 SGHRS, CDR2 YFSETQ. In DNA form, the CDR3 reads TGCGCCAGCAGATCGATGGCTAGCGGAGGGTCGTACAATGAGCAGTTCTTC. It encodes CASRSMASGGSYNEQFF.

The chain combines TRBV29-1 with TRBJ1-1; tentative D call: TRBD1 (5 bases). The CDR3 loop spans 12 amino acids. CDR1 and CDR2 (germline): SQVTM, ANQGSEA. V lost 4 bases and J lost 5, with 11 bases in between. This chain's CDR3 is CSVAGRGTEAFF. Here the CDR3 DNA reads TGCAGCGTTGCGGGGAGGGGAACTGAAGCTTTCTTT.

This clonotype was seen only once. J is TRBJ2-7 and V is TRBV7-9; D is perhaps TRBD1 (5 bases). This CDR3 spans 13 amino acids. In germline, CDR1 is SEHNR, CDR2 FQNEAQ (reference sequence). Deletions cut 5 bases from V and 3 bases from J, with 11 bases between. CDR3 amino acids: CASSARDSYEQYF. The CDR3 nucleotides read TGTGCCAGCAGCGCGCGTGACAGCTACGAGCAGTACTTC.

V and J are TRBV13 and TRBJ2-3; 8 nucleotides line up with TRBD2. The CDR3 is made up of 14 amino acids. V lost 8 bases, J lost 4 bases, and 8 bases stayed unmatched. CDR1 PRHDT and CDR2 FYEKMQ come from the germline V gene (reference sequence). The CDR3 region is CASSMGLVPDTQYF. CDR3 DNA: TGTGCCAGCTCCATGGGACTAGTGCCAGATACGCAGTATTTT. The complete variable domain, with remaining parts taken from reference TRBV13 and TRBJ2-3, reads AAGVIQSPRHLIKEKRETATLKCYPIPRHDTVYWYQQGPGQDPQFLISFYEKMQSDKGSIPDRFSAQQFSDYHSELNMSSLELGDSALYFCASSMGLVPDTQYFGPGTRLTVL.

The V call is TRBV28, the J call TRBJ2-1; D remains unclear. Looked up from germline, CDR1 is MDHEN and CDR2 is SYDVKM. V was cut by 3 bases and J by 4 bases, with 10 bases left in between. The CDR3 contains 14 residues. Here the CDR3 reads CASSLFEKYNEQFF. The CDR3 DNA reads TGTGCCAGCAGTTTGTTCGAGAAATACAATGAGCAGTTCTTC. Variable domain in full (rest from reference TRBV28 and TRBJ2-1): DVKVTQSSRYLVKRTGEKVFLECVQDMDHENMFWYRQDPGLGLRLIYFSYDVKMKEKGDIPEGYSVSREKKERFSLILESASTNQTSMYLCASSLFEKYNEQFFGPGTRLTVL.

V and J are TRBV28 and TRBJ2-1; 7 bases map to TRBD1. Germline V gene lookup returns CDR1 MDHEN and CDR2 SYDVKM. J was trimmed by 7 bases and V by 3 bases; bases with no gene match: 6. The CDR3 totals 14 residues. CDR3 DNA: TGTGCCAGCAGTTTCCGGGACAGACTGAATGAGCAGTTCTTC. Its protein is CASSFRDRLNEQFF.

This clonotype showed up just a few times. The chain couples TRBV2 to TRBJ1-1; no reliable D call. This CDR3 is built from 13 residues. V was shortened by 4 bases and J by 3 bases, with 9 bases between the two germline ends. Per germline, CDR1 SNHLY and CDR2 FYNNEI. CDR3 DNA: TGTGCCAGCAGTGCTTGGGGTTACACTGAAGCTTTCTTT. Translated: CASSAWGYTEAFF.

The chain is built from TRBV28 and TRBJ2-3, with a possible D match to TRBD2 (6 bases). This CDR3 has 15 residues. Per the germline V gene, CDR1 is MDHEN and CDR2 is SYDVKM. V was clipped by 4 bases and J by 0 bases, with 11 bases between them. DNA of the CDR3: TGTGCCAGCAGTTGGCTAGCGCCTAGCACAGATACGCAGTATTTT. Its protein product is CASSWLAPSTDTQYF. The full variable domain, in which reference TRBV28 and TRBJ2-3 provide the parts outside the CDR3, is DVKVTQSSRYLVKRTGEKVFLECVQDMDHENMFWYRQDPGLGLRLIYFSYDVKMKEKGDIPEGYSVSREKKERFSLILESASTNQTSMYLCASSWLAPSTDTQYFGPGTRLTVL.